The 29 T cell receptor beta chains presented below share a single source sample, sequenced in a study of blood T cell repertoires in COVID-19. Sequencing was performed with immunoSEQ multiplex PCR; in TCRdb, only in-frame clones are kept and a portion is missing. The data contain about 98,000 clones, 82% of them seen just once; the ten biggest clones take up roughly a tenth. The sequencing input was peripheral blood. The receptors stem from a man between 65 and 80 years old with active or convalescent COVID-19.

This chain's CDR3 is CASSPPEGGREAFF. The DNA of the CDR3 is TGTGCCAGCAGCCCCCCAGAGGGAGGGCGTGAAGCTTTCTTT. J is TRBJ1-1 and V is TRBV5-4; D gene ambiguous. The CDR3 totals 14 residues. Germline V gene sequence: CDR1 SGHNT, CDR2 YYREEE (reference sequence). V lost 4 bases, J lost 7 bases, and 17 bases lay in between.

This clone was detected only a few times. The gene calls are TRBV27 and TRBJ2-2, with D possibly being TRBD2 (6 bases). The germline CDR1 and CDR2 sequences are MNHEY and SMNVEV (reference sequence). Trimming removed 6 bases from V and 0 bases from J, with 14 bases in between. CDR3 length equals 16 residues. CDR3 sequence reads: CASSHLGGANTGELFF. CDR3 nucleotide sequence: TGTGCCAGCAGCCACCTCGGCGGGGCGAACACCGGGGAGCTGTTTTTT.

The gene calls are TRBV3-1 (or the pseudogene TRBV3-2) and TRBJ2-3, with TRBD2 identical over 15 bases. Germline-derived CDR1 and CDR2 are LGHDT and YNNKEL (reference sequence). J lost 1 base, V lost 6 bases, and 8 bases had no gene match. CDR3 length equals 18 residues. This CDR3 reads CASSRGLAGGRGTDTQYF. The CDR3 region has the DNA TGTGCCAGCAGTCGCGGACTAGCGGGGGGGCGAGGCACAGATACGCAGTATTTT.

The chain recombines TRBV2 with TRBJ1-1, with D tentatively TRBD1 (6 bases). V shed 5 bases and J shed 0 bases, with 10 bases lying between them. The V gene's germline CDR1 is SNHLY and CDR2 FYNNEI. The CDR3 length is 14 residues. Here the CDR3 reads CASSPTGLNTEAFF. CDR3 DNA sequence: TGTGCCAGCAGTCCGACAGGTTTGAACACTGAAGCTTTCTTT.

This chain joins TRBV14 and TRBJ2-1; 9 bases line up with TRBD1. This CDR3 is built from 14 residues. From germline, CDR1 is SGHDN and CDR2 FVKESK. Losses at the gene ends were 6 bases for V and 7 bases for J; bases not matched to a gene: 7. For the CDR3, the DNA is TGTGCCAGCAGACCCTGGACAGGGGTAAATGAGCAGTTCTTC. Translation gives CASRPWTGVNEQFF. The full variable domain, rest sourced from reference TRBV14 and TRBJ2-1, is EAGVTQFPSHSVIEKGQTVTLRCDPISGHDNLYWYRRVMGKEIKFLLHFVKESKQDESGMPNNRFLAERTGGTYSTLKVQPAELEDSGVYFCASRPWTGVNEQFFGPGTRLTVL.

The chain employs TRBV7-2 and TRBJ2-3; TRBD2 is a possible D gene (7 bases). The V and J ends lost 5 bases and 0 bases respectively, with 21 bases between them. The CDR3 length is 18 residues. Germline CDR1 is SGHTA and CDR2 is FQGNSA. Here the CDR3 DNA reads TGTGCCAGCAGCCCATTATGGACTAGGGGGTTGAGCACAGATACGCAGTATTTT. This gives the protein CASSPLWTRGLSTDTQYF.

V and J are TRBV7-2 and TRBJ1-2, with D maybe TRBD1 (5 bases). CDR1 is SGHTA and CDR2 is FQGNSA in the germline V gene. V was pared by 5 bases and J by 7 bases, with 20 bases between. The CDR3 consists of 15 residues. The CDR3 reads CASSPDYGTQGGYTF. The CDR3 nucleotides read TGTGCCAGCAGCCCAGATTACGGGACTCAAGGTGGCTACACCTTC.

This clone was recorded only once. This chain uses TRBV27 with TRBJ1-6; D is possibly TRBD1 (5 bases). The V end lost 2 bases, the J end lost 10 bases, and 15 bases lay between the germline ends. Per the germline V gene, CDR1 is MNHEY and CDR2 is SMNVEV (reference sequence). The CDR3 is made up of 15 amino acids. In DNA form, the CDR3 reads TGTGCCAGCAGTTTAAAGGGACTGGGTTTATCACCCCTCCACTTT. It yields the protein CASSLKGLGLSPLHF.

The V gene is TRBV4-2, the J gene TRBJ2-3; TRBD2 matches 8 bases. Unmatched junction bases numbered 23, after V lost 4 bases and J lost 5 bases. This CDR3 is 20 amino acids long. The germline V gene has CDR1 LGHNA and CDR2 YNFKEQ. The CDR3 DNA follows: TGTGCCAGCAGCCTGCGACTTGGCCAGCGGGGGTACCACAAAGGAGATACGCAGTATTTT. This gives the protein CASSLRLGQRGYHKGDTQYF.

The gene calls are TRBV7-8 and TRBJ1-1, with 8 positions matching TRBD1. The germline CDR1 and CDR2 sequences are SGHVS and FQNEAQ. The V segment lost 5 bases and the J segment 0 bases; nucleotides outside the gene matches: 11. The CDR3 has 17 residues. The CDR3 DNA reads as TGTGCCAGCAGCGGGTTACAGGGGGTAGTGATGAACACTGAAGCTTTCTTT. Its protein is CASSGLQGVVMNTEAFF.

The chain couples TRBV6-6 to TRBJ1-1, with a weak D call TRBD1 (5 bases). CDR1 MNHNY and CDR2 SVGAGI come from the germline V gene (reference sequence). Trimming stripped 5 bases from V and 3 bases from J, with 7 bases between. The CDR3 is 12 residues long. This CDR3 is CASSDSYTEAFF. CDR3 sequence (DNA): TGTGCCAGCAGTGACAGTTACACTGAAGCTTTCTTT.

The chain carries TRBV6-2 or TRBV6-3 and TRBJ1-2; 9 bases fit TRBD1. This CDR3 region has 14 residues. The V and J ends lost 2 bases and 4 bases, in that order; junction bases with no gene match: 2. Germline V lookup: CDR1 MNHEY, CDR2 SVGEGT. The CDR3 nucleotides read TGTGCCAGCAGTTACGCGGGACAGGGCTATGGCTACACCTTC. It encodes CASSYAGQGYGYTF.

J is TRBJ2-7 and V is TRBV23-1; 7 bases are shared with TRBD2. TRBV23-1 is placed among ORFs of uncertain function. This CDR3 contains 20 residues. With 3 bases clipped from V and 2 bases from J, the junction kept 22 bases outside the gene matches. CDR3 bases: TGCGCCAGCAGTCAGCCCGTTCGGTGGCAGGAGTGGGAGGGCCCCTACGAGCAGTACTTC. Its translation: CASSQPVRWQEWEGPYEQYF.

V gene TRBV11-2 combines with J gene TRBJ2-1; 7 bases map to TRBD1. Germline CDR1 and CDR2: SGHAT and FQNNGV. The J segment lost 10 bases and the V segment lost 6 bases, leaving 3 bases of the junction unmatched. There are 11 residues in the CDR3. The CDR3 is CASRQGNEQFF. CDR3 bases: TGTGCCAGCAGACAGGGGAACGAGCAGTTCTTC.

The table lists this clone with a count of one. The chain couples TRBV6-2 or TRBV6-3 to TRBJ2-7, with 8 bases lining up with TRBD1. The CDR3 length is 15 residues. V lost 5 bases, J lost 2 bases, and 8 bases stayed unmatched. CDR1 MNHEY and CDR2 SVGEGT come from the germline V gene. The CDR3: CASSIQGTGTYEQYF. The DNA of the CDR3 is TGTGCCAGCAGTATCCAGGGGACAGGCACCTACGAGCAGTACTTC.

The J gene is TRBJ2-7, the V gene TRBV11-3, with D hard to call. The V end was cut by 5 bases, the J end by 0 bases, with 8 bases between. Germline CDR1 is SGHNT and CDR2 is YENEEA. The CDR3 is 13 amino acids. DNA for the CDR3: TGTGCCAGCAGCCCAGGCCCCTCCTACGAGCAGTACTTC. Its translation: CASSPGPSYEQYF.

The V and J genes are TRBV6-2 or TRBV6-3 and TRBJ2-7; weak D call: TRBD1 (7 bases). CDR1 and CDR2 (germline): MNHEY, SVGEGT. V gave up 4 bases and J gave up 6 bases, with 19 bases separating them. This CDR3 has 15 residues. The CDR3 region has the DNA TGTGCCAGCAGTTCCACGGGGAACAGGGGAGGCGAGCAGTACTTC. Translation: CASSSTGNRGGEQYF.

The V and J genes are TRBV30 and TRBJ1-4; D unclear. The CDR3 consists of 13 residues. Germline loops: CDR1 GTSNPN, CDR2 SVGIG (reference sequence). Between the trimmed V and J ends, which lost 1 base and 8 bases, there was a span of 11 bases. CDR3 amino acids: CAWSGQTREKLFF. Here the CDR3 DNA reads TGTGCCTGGAGTGGCCAGACTAGGGAAAAACTGTTTTTT. The complete variable domain, with remaining parts taken from reference TRBV30 and TRBJ1-4, reads SQTIHQWPATLVQPVGSPLSLECTVEGTSNPNLYWYRQAAGRGLQLLFYSVGIGQISSEVPQNLSASRPQDRQFILSSKKLLLSDSGFYLCAWSGQTREKLFFGSGTQLSVL.

This clone came up a few times. The V call is TRBV5-5, the J call TRBJ1-6; the D gene is possibly TRBD1 (5 bases). V was shortened by 0 bases and J by 5 bases, with 9 bases between the two germline ends. Germline CDR1 and CDR2: SGHKS and YYEKEE (reference sequence). The CDR3 extends over 15 amino acids. CDR3 region: CASSLAVTDNSPLHF. CDR3 nucleotides: TGTGCCAGCAGCTTGGCCGTGACAGATAATTCACCCCTCCACTTT.

This chain connects TRBV30 to TRBJ2-5, with TRBD2 identical over 8 bases. The CDR3 is 14 residues long. V trimming: 2 bases; J trimming: 5 bases; junction bases outside the gene matches: 7. The germline CDR1 and CDR2 sequences are GTSNPN and SVGIG (reference sequence). CDR3 bases: TGTGCCTGGAGTCCGGGACTAGGGGCCGAGACCCAGTACTTC. Translated: CAWSPGLGAETQYF. Drawing the rest from reference TRBV30 and TRBJ2-5, the complete variable domain is SQTIHQWPATLVQPVGSPLSLECTVEGTSNPNLYWYRQAAGRGLQLLFYSVGIGQISSEVPQNLSASRPQDRQFILSSKKLLLSDSGFYLCAWSPGLGAETQYFGPGTRLLVL.

This chain joins TRBV7-9 and TRBJ2-2; D perhaps matches TRBD2 (6 bases). This CDR3 comprises 14 residues. V shed 7 bases and J shed 7 bases, with 16 bases lying between them. CDR1 and CDR2 (germline): SEHNR, FQNEAQ (reference sequence). The CDR3 spells CASTRGSGIGELFF. CDR3 coding DNA: TGTGCCAGCACCCGCGGTAGCGGTATCGGGGAGCTGTTTTTT.

The chain carries TRBV5-4 and TRBJ2-1; 8 positions agree with TRBD2. Germline V gene data show CDR1 as SGHNT and CDR2 as YYREEE (reference sequence). CDR3 length: 15 amino acids. V lost 5 bases, J lost 2 bases, and 6 bases stayed unmatched. As DNA, the CDR3 is TGTGCCAGCAGTTACGGGGGGGCCCCCTACAATGAGCAGTTCTTC. It encodes CASSYGGAPYNEQFF.

This clone was found a few times. The CDR3 loop is CASSQDQTDDNEKLFF. In DNA, the CDR3 is TGTGCCAGCAGCCAAGACCAGACAGACGACAATGAAAAACTGTTTTTT. The rearrangement links TRBV3-1 (or the pseudogene TRBV3-2) to TRBJ1-4; D perhaps matches TRBD1 (5 bases). The CDR3 has 16 amino acids. Trimming stripped 0 bases from V and 5 bases from J, with 13 bases between. In germline, CDR1 is LGHDT, CDR2 YNNKEL (reference sequence).

In its sample, this clone was seen a few times. The rearrangement links TRBV4-3 to TRBJ2-2; 11 nucleotides align to TRBD2. This CDR3 has 17 residues. Germline V CDR1 and CDR2: LGHNA, YSLEER. The V segment lost 4 bases and the J segment 6 bases; nucleotides outside the gene matches: 10. The DNA for the CDR3 is TGCGCCAGCAGCCCCTCCCAAATAGCGGGGGGGCCCGGGGAGCTGTTTTTT. Translating it yields CASSPSQIAGGPGELFF.

This chain connects TRBV11-2 to TRBJ1-3, with TRBD1 matching 12 bases. The CDR3 sequence is 17 residues long. With V trimmed by 4 bases and J by 0 bases, 4 bases remained unmatched. Germline values: CDR1 SGHAT, CDR2 FQNNGV. The CDR3 loop is CASSWGQGATSGNTIYF. The DNA of the CDR3 is TGTGCCAGCAGCTGGGGACAGGGGGCTACCTCTGGAAACACCATATATTTT.

The V call is TRBV15, the J call TRBJ2-7; D is perhaps TRBD1 (6 bases). The CDR3 runs to 15 residues. Per the germline V gene, CDR1 is LNHNV and CDR2 is YYDKDF (reference sequence). Trimming pared 0 bases from V and 6 bases from J, leaving 15 bases between. The CDR3 DNA follows: TGTGCCACCAGCAGAGATATTTCCACAGGGCGCGAGCAGTACTTC. Protein: CATSRDISTGREQYF.

The V call is TRBV19, the J call TRBJ1-1; possible D gene TRBD1, 6 bases. Germline CDR1 LNHDA, CDR2 SQIVND (reference sequence). V was clipped by 10 bases and J by 1 base, with 16 bases between them. CDR3 size: 14 residues. CDR3 DNA sequence: TGTGCCACCACTTACAGGGCGGGGAACACTGAAGCTTTCTTT. This sequence encodes CATTYRAGNTEAFF. Variable domain in full (rest from reference TRBV19 and TRBJ1-1): DGGITQSPKYLFRKEGQNVTLSCEQNLNHDAMYWYRQDPGQGLRLIYYSQIVNDFQKGDIAEGYSVSREKKESFPLTVTSAQKNPTAFYLCATTYRAGNTEAFFGQGTRLTVV.

The chain employs TRBV3-1 (or the pseudogene TRBV3-2) and TRBJ1-1; D is ambiguous. The CDR3 runs 16 residues. Looked up from germline, CDR1 is LGHDT and CDR2 is YNNKEL (reference sequence). Trimming shortened V by 4 bases and J by 0 bases, and 15 bases separated the two germline ends. The DNA of the CDR3 is TGTGCCAGCAGCCCACGGGCCCGGGATTTGAACACTGAAGCTTTCTTT. Amino acid sequence: CASSPRARDLNTEAFF.

This clone came up once. The gene calls are TRBV10-2 and TRBJ2-2; a weak D match, TRBD1 (6 bases). Trimming shortened V by 6 bases and J by 0 bases, and 8 bases separated the two germline ends. The CDR3 runs 14 residues. Germline loops: CDR1 WSHSY, CDR2 SAAADI. This chain's CDR3 is CASRDSSNTGELFF. The CDR3 coding sequence is TGCGCCAGCAGGGACAGCTCGAACACCGGGGAGCTGTTTTTT.